The 32 T cell receptor beta chains below come from one sample, sequenced in a study of response to subunit inactivated influenza vaccine. TCRdb used MiXCR to reprocess the RT-PCR reads, holding one entry per CDR3 protein. This table holds around 170,000 distinct CDR3 sequences, roughly 10% found once. The sequencing here drew on CD8+ T cells sorted from PBMCs, taken around 25 months after vaccination. The receptor source for this set is a man between 50 and 70 years old who received an inactivated influenza vaccine.

This chain links TRBV7-6 with TRBJ2-2; maybe TRBD2 (5 bases). Deletions cut 8 bases from V and 4 bases from J, with 11 bases between. Germline values: CDR1 SGHVS, CDR2 FNYEAQ. The CDR3 is 13 residues long. CDR3 protein: CASRTRPTGELFF. In DNA, the CDR3 is TGTGCCAGCCGAACTAGGCCCACCGGGGAGCTGTTTTTT.

The CDR3 nucleotides read TGTGCCAGCAGTTACGTAGGCCCCCGGGAGCTGTTTTTT. Its translation: CASSYVGPRELFF. The rearrangement links TRBV6-6 to TRBJ2-2; D remains unclear. There are 13 residues in the CDR3. V shed 2 bases and J shed 9 bases, with 10 bases lying between them. Germline lookup yields CDR1 MNHNY and CDR2 SVGAGI (reference sequence).

There are many counts of this clonotype. The chain is built from TRBV10-1 and TRBJ2-2; a weak D match, TRBD1 (6 bases). This CDR3 spans 16 amino acids. V lost 6 bases, J lost 5 bases, and 19 bases lay in between. The germline V gene encodes CDR1 WNHNN and CDR2 SYGVQD (reference sequence). CDR3 protein: CASRPDSLSGTGELFF. The CDR3 bases are TGCGCCAGCAGACCGGACAGTCTATCAGGGACCGGGGAGCTGTTTTTT.

The rearrangement links TRBV2 to TRBJ2-3; 8 bases line up with TRBD2. Unmatched junction bases numbered 5, after V lost 3 bases and J lost 6 bases. Germline assignment: CDR1 SNHLY and CDR2 FYNNEI. The CDR3 covers 14 residues. The CDR3 bases are TGTGCCAGCAGTGATGGCCTAGCGGGCGATACGCAGTATTTT. It is translated as CASSDGLAGDTQYF.

The chain employs TRBV6-5 and TRBJ2-6; D ambiguous. The germline V gene has CDR1 MNHEY and CDR2 SVGAGI. The CDR3 is 15 amino acids. Trimming stripped 2 bases from V and 0 bases from J, with 5 bases between. In DNA form, the CDR3 reads TGTGCCAGCAGTTACCACAGCTCTGGGGCCAACGTCCTGACTTTC. Translation: CASSYHSSGANVLTF.

In this sample, this clonotype turned up a few times. The chain joins TRBV6-2 or TRBV6-3 to TRBJ2-7; 8 nucleotides agree with TRBD1. Trimming took 2 bases from V and 5 from J; bases not matched to a gene: 5. This CDR3 is 14 amino acids long. The V gene's germline CDR1 is MNHEY and CDR2 SVGEGT. This CDR3 reads CASSYVGQGHEQYF. The CDR3, as DNA: TGTGCCAGCAGTTACGTTGGACAGGGCCACGAGCAGTACTTC.

The chain carries TRBV9 and TRBJ2-1; D perhaps matches TRBD1 (6 bases). Germline-derived CDR1 and CDR2 are SGDLS and YYNGEE. V was trimmed by 2 bases and J by 8 bases, leaving 11 bases between them. There are 13 residues in the CDR3. DNA for the CDR3: TGTGCCAGCAGCGTCACAGGGTTGGATGAGCAGTTCTTC. Its protein product is CASSVTGLDEQFF.

The chain combines TRBV12-3 or TRBV12-4 with TRBJ2-5, with 7 bases matching TRBD1. This CDR3 comprises 16 residues. After removal of 1 base from V and 0 bases from J, the junction contained 5 bases not matched to a gene. This chain's CDR3 is CASSLDPTGYQETQYF. The CDR3 bases are TGTGCCAGCAGTTTAGACCCGACAGGGTACCAAGAGACCCAGTACTTC.

The genes are TRBV29-1 and TRBJ2-1; 8 positions agree with TRBD2. Germline V gene lookup returns CDR1 SQVTM and CDR2 ANQGSEA. CDR3 length: 14 residues. V lost 8 bases, J lost 3 bases, and 9 bases stayed unmatched. The CDR3 reads CSIPPRGVYNEQFF. CDR3 bases: TGCAGCATCCCCCCGCGGGGGGTCTACAATGAGCAGTTCTTC.

Points on this clonotype: This may come from a read error, since a much larger clone is one base off. The chain uses TRBV7-9 and TRBJ2-2, with D hard to call. There are 12 residues in the CDR3. Looked up from germline, CDR1 is SEHNR and CDR2 is FQNEAQ (reference sequence). Trimming removed 0 bases from V and 4 bases from J, with 0 bases in between. CDR3 nucleotides: TGTGCCAGCAGCTTAGCCACCGGGGAGCTGTTTTTT. Amino acids: CASSLATGELFF.

This rearrangement joins TRBV28 to TRBJ2-3; D is perhaps TRBD2 (6 bases). V was pared by 8 bases and J by 0 bases, with 18 bases between. The CDR3 covers 16 residues. The germline V gene has CDR1 MDHEN and CDR2 SYDVKM. The CDR3 here is CASAKSGYSSTDTQYF. CDR3 nucleotide sequence: TGTGCCAGCGCGAAAAGCGGGTACTCTAGCACAGATACGCAGTATTTT.

This sequence joins TRBV10-2 and TRBJ2-1, with D perhaps given as TRBD1 or TRBD2 (5 bases each). The germline V gene has CDR1 WSHSY and CDR2 SAAADI. There are 16 residues in the CDR3. V was trimmed by 3 bases and J by 1 base, leaving 13 bases between them. CDR3 sequence: CASSEPDGGSYNEQFF. The CDR3 DNA follows: TGCGCCAGCAGTGAACCCGATGGGGGATCCTACAATGAGCAGTTCTTC.

The table lists this clonotype with a few counts. DNA of the CDR3: TGCGCCAGCAGCCAAGGCGGAGGGGGTGAAAAACTGTTTTTT. Translation gives CASSQGGGGEKLFF. This chain uses TRBV4-1 with TRBJ1-4, with a weak D call TRBD1 (6 bases). The CDR3 is made up of 14 amino acids. Germline V gives CDR1 MGHRA, CDR2 YSYEKL. V was trimmed by 1 base and J by 7 bases, leaving 10 bases between them.

The chain links TRBV12-3 or TRBV12-4 to TRBJ2-5, with 13 bases fitting TRBD2. Trimming at V came to 5 bases and at J to 2 bases, leaving 5 bases not matched to a gene. This CDR3 is built from 16 residues. The CDR3 nucleotides are TGTGCCAGCAGTCGGACTAGCGGGGGACTTCAAGAGACCCAGTACTTC. The encoded protein is CASSRTSGGLQETQYF.

In this sample, this clonotype turned up many times. The chain couples TRBV29-1 to TRBJ2-7; D not resolved. The germline V gene encodes CDR1 SQVTM and CDR2 ANQGSEA. The CDR3 extends over 12 amino acids. The V end was cut by 6 bases, the J end by 3 bases, with 12 bases between. CDR3 sequence: CSVAAKSYEQYF. The CDR3 coding sequence is TGCAGCGTCGCCGCGAAGAGCTACGAGCAGTACTTC.

This chain joins TRBV5-4 and TRBJ2-3; TRBD2 matches 8 bases. V gave up 1 base and J gave up 4 bases; unmatched junction bases: 5. The CDR3 sequence is 15 residues long. The germline gives CDR1 SGHNT, CDR2 YYREEE (reference sequence). The DNA for the CDR3 is TGTGCCAGCAGCTTGAGGCGGGGGGAGGCAGATACGCAGTATTTT. Amino acid sequence: CASSLRRGEADTQYF.

The chain uses TRBV12-3 or TRBV12-4 and TRBJ2-3; 8 bases align to TRBD2. The CDR3 contains 12 residues. J lost 14 bases, V lost 6 bases, and 10 bases had no gene match. The CDR3 region has the DNA TGTGCCAGCAGCATTGGACTAGCTAGAGTGTATTTT. Its translation: CASSIGLARVYF.

The CDR3 DNA sequence: TGTGCCAGCAGCCAAAAGGACAGGGAAGAGACCCAGTACTTC. Translated, it gives CASSQKDREETQYF. V gene TRBV7-8 combines with J gene TRBJ2-5; TRBD1 aligns across 8 bases. Trimming cost V 5 bases and J 3 bases; bases outside gene matches: 5. There are 14 residues in the CDR3. CDR1 SGHVS and CDR2 FQNEAQ come from the germline V gene.

The chain recombines TRBV2 with TRBJ1-1, with D perhaps matching TRBD1 (6 bases). The CDR3 spans 12 residues. The V and J ends lost 6 bases and 4 bases respectively, with 9 bases between them. The germline CDR1 and CDR2 sequences are SNHLY and FYNNEI. This CDR3 is CASRQGFTEAFF. The CDR3 coding sequence is TGTGCCAGCAGACAGGGATTCACTGAAGCTTTCTTT. Together with reference TRBV2 and TRBJ1-1, the CDR3 gives the full variable domain: EPEVTQTPSHQVTQMGQEVILRCVPISNHLYFYWYRQILGQKVEFLVSFYNNEISEKSEIFDDQFSVERPDGSNFTLKIRSTKLEDSAMYFCASRQGFTEAFFGQGTRLTVV.

This clonotype was seen only a few times. The CDR3 is CASSSQGGDTQYF. CDR3 DNA: TGCGCCAGCAGCTCCCAGGGGGGAGATACGCAGTATTTT. The chain uses TRBV4-3 and TRBJ2-3; possibly TRBD1 for D (7 bases). Deletions cut 5 bases from V and 5 bases from J, with 11 bases between. The germline gives CDR1 LGHNA, CDR2 YSLEER. CDR3 size: 13 residues.

The sample holds a few counts of this clonotype. The chain recombines TRBV5-6 with TRBJ2-1; a possible D gene is TRBD2 (6 bases). Germline-derived CDR1 and CDR2 are SGHDT and YYEEEE. CDR3 length: 15 amino acids. V lost 4 bases and J lost 4, with 15 bases in between. CDR3 residues: CASSPPGDNYNEQFF. The DNA for the CDR3 is TGTGCCAGCAGCCCCCCGGGAGATAATTACAATGAGCAGTTCTTC.

In this sample, this clonotype turned up many times. The rearrangement uses TRBV11-2 and TRBJ2-7, with D perhaps TRBD1 or TRBD2 (5 bases each). V gave up 0 bases and J gave up 4 bases, with 13 bases separating them. CDR1 and CDR2 (germline): SGHAT, FQNNGV. This CDR3 has 15 residues. DNA of the CDR3: TGTGCCAGCAGCTTAGAGTCGAGGGGCTCGTACGAGCAGTACTTC. Amino acids: CASSLESRGSYEQYF. Looking up the rest from reference TRBV11-2 and TRBJ2-7 gives the full variable domain: EAGVAQSPRYKIIEKRQSVAFWCNPISGHATLYWYQQILGQGPKLLIQFQNNGVVDDSQLPKDRFSAERLKGVDSTLKIQPAKLEDSAVYLCASSLESRGSYEQYFGPGTRLTVT.

The V gene is TRBV19, the J gene TRBJ1-6; the D gene is possibly TRBD1 (6 bases). Trimming shortened V by 3 bases and J by 8 bases, and 14 bases separated the two germline ends. CDR1 is LNHDA and CDR2 is SQIVND in the germline V gene (reference sequence). The CDR3 is 15 residues long. CDR3 in amino acids: CASSIFGGADSPLHF. The CDR3 DNA reads TGTGCCAGTAGTATCTTTGGGGGCGCCGATTCACCCCTCCACTTT.

This clonotype was seen many times. This chain connects TRBV2 to TRBJ2-1; D might be TRBD1 (6 bases). This CDR3 contains 15 residues. Germline V gives CDR1 SNHLY, CDR2 FYNNEI. V lost 8 bases to trimming and J lost 7 bases, with 21 bases between them. The chain's CDR3 is CASRLGDHQGNEQFF. The CDR3 DNA sequence: TGTGCCAGCCGGTTAGGGGATCACCAGGGGAATGAGCAGTTCTTC.

This clonotype was seen more than once but under ten times. The CDR3: CASSQDSQVVNTEAFF. CDR3 in DNA: TGCGCCAGCAGCCAAGATTCTCAGGTGGTGAACACTGAAGCTTTCTTT. This sequence joins TRBV4-3 and TRBJ1-1; D remains ambiguous. The CDR3 runs 16 residues. Germline values: CDR1 LGHNA, CDR2 YSLEER. Trimming removed 0 bases at V and 0 bases at J, with 11 bases between.

CDR3 residues: CASSTEASSGELFF. CDR3 bases: TGTGCCAGCAGCACAGAAGCTAGTTCCGGGGAGCTGTTTTTT. The gene calls are TRBV7-9 and TRBJ2-2; D gene unclear. Germline V gene lookup returns CDR1 SEHNR and CDR2 FQNEAQ (reference sequence). The CDR3 length is 14 residues. The V gene lost 5 bases and the J gene lost 6 bases, with 13 bases spanning the gap.

V is TRBV7-6 and J is TRBJ2-3; 12 bases map to TRBD2. This CDR3 is built from 19 residues. Germline assignment: CDR1 SGHVS and CDR2 FNYEAQ. J was trimmed by 0 bases and V by 3 bases; bases with no gene match: 10. The DNA for the CDR3 is TGTGCCAGCAGCTTGGGGACTAGCGGGCCCTACTCTAGCACAGATACGCAGTATTTT. It codes for CASSLGTSGPYSSTDTQYF.

The rearrangement links TRBV28 to TRBJ2-3; tentatively, D is TRBD1 or TRBD2 (5 bases each). The length of the CDR3 is 15 residues. V was clipped by 3 bases and J by 0 bases, with 10 bases between them. The V gene's germline CDR1 is MDHEN and CDR2 SYDVKM. CDR3 DNA sequence: TGTGCCAGCAGTTTCTGGGGGTTTAGCACAGATACGCAGTATTTT. Its translation: CASSFWGFSTDTQYF.

This clonotype was seen many times. This chain joins TRBV5-1 and TRBJ2-5; 9 positions agree with TRBD1. The V segment lost 4 bases and the J segment 1 base; nucleotides outside the gene matches: 5. The CDR3 consists of 15 residues. CDR1 and CDR2 from the germline V gene are SGHRS and YFSETQ. CDR3 sequence: CASSPDRGGQETQYF. In DNA, the CDR3 is TGCGCCAGCAGCCCGGACAGGGGTGGCCAAGAGACCCAGTACTTC.

This clonotype was observed at least ten times. J is TRBJ1-3 and V is TRBV12-3 or TRBV12-4; D unresolved. The length of the CDR3 is 13 residues. V gave up 2 bases and J gave up 5 bases, with 7 bases separating them. As DNA, the CDR3 is TGTGCCAGCAGTTTATTGGGTCGAAACACCATATATTTT. This translates into CASSLLGRNTIYF.

The gene calls are TRBV4-3 and TRBJ2-1; TRBD1 agrees at 7 bases. This CDR3 comprises 16 residues. The junction had 11 bases not matched to a gene; V was cut back by 0 bases and J by 9 bases. Per the germline V gene, CDR1 is LGHNA and CDR2 is YSLEER. CDR3 protein: CASSQDSYDRVVEQFF. As DNA, the CDR3 is TGCGCCAGCAGCCAAGATTCATACGACAGGGTTGTTGAGCAGTTCTTC.

This clonotype was counted ten times or more. The rearrangement joins TRBV9 to TRBJ2-1; 8 bases agree with TRBD1. The J segment lost 12 bases and the V segment lost 4 bases, leaving 15 bases of the junction unmatched. From germline, CDR1 is SGDLS and CDR2 YYNGEE. CDR3 size: 15 residues. CDR3 sequence: CASSMGGDRWFGQFF. The CDR3 DNA sequence: TGTGCCAGCAGCATGGGTGGGGACAGGTGGTTTGGGCAGTTCTTC.